This T cell receptor (beta chain) emerged from a study of CD8+ T cells in alopecia areata. Study details: A 6-month off-drug phase came after tofacitinib, which had lasted 6 to 18 months. The SALT score measured affected scalp surface percentage in treated patients.

Sequencing templates came from extracted RNA that was reverse transcribed into cDNA. Profiling relied on immunoSEQ multiplex PCR, and the TCRdb table lists in-frame clones only, not all of them. This sample yields approximately 170,000 clones, of which less than 70% are seen a single time; approximately 15% belongs to the top ten. The CDR3 has 15 residues. CDR1 is KGHSH, CDR2 LQKENI, per germline. Trimming left V 0 bases short and J 0 bases short, with 8 bases between. As concerns this clone: Its antigen is unidentified.

Indicated treatment: oral pan-JAK inhibitor, 5-10 mg twice daily. Alopecia areata patients gave lesional scalp punch biopsies and peripheral blood samples. Study-level findings and limits: Many expanded lesional clones persisted in scalp and blood during tofacitinib.

The material was CD4+ T cells sorted from blood, obtained at week 24, from a patient treated with tofacitinib. The V call is TRBV18, the J call TRBJ1-1; D not certain. The TCR sequence derives from a human donor with alopecia areata. CDR3 residues: CASSPPSTLNTEAFF. The CDR3 nucleotides are TGTGCCAGCTCACCACCCTCAACACTGAACACTGAAGCTTTCTTT.